What follows is one TCR beta chain and its context. Its antigen remains unknown. This sample is drawn from a study of OX40 agonist ivuxolimab in advanced cancers. Findings and limits, study-wide: Within 6 weeks, CD4+ and CD8+ blood T cells expanded clonally at 0.1 to 3.0 mg/kg.

The ends were cut back, 4 bases at V and 4 bases at J, with 8 bases in the middle. Germline CDR1 LNHDA, CDR2 SQIVND (reference sequence). The CDR3 has 13 amino acids. Produced via immunoSEQ multiplex PCR; TCRdb's table is partial and in-frame only. The data contain approximately 46,000 clones, around 87% of them singletons. The sequence derives from an adult with an advanced solid tumor such as melanoma, head and neck, liver or kidney cancer. The V and J genes are TRBV19 and TRBJ2-1; D not resolved. This specimen consisted of CD4+ or CD8+ T cells sorted from blood, obtained in a trial of the OX40 agonist ivuxolimab. CDR3 in DNA: TGTGCCAGTAGTAACGCCCCATACAATGAGCAGTTCTTC. Translating it yields CASSNAPYNEQFF. The full variable domain, with the rest looked up from reference TRBV19 and TRBJ2-1, is DGGITQSPKYLFRKEGQNVTLSCEQNLNHDAMYWYRQDPGQGLRLIYYSQIVNDFQKGDIAEGYSVSREKKESFPLTVTSAQKNPTAFYLCASSNAPYNEQFFGPGTRLTVL.